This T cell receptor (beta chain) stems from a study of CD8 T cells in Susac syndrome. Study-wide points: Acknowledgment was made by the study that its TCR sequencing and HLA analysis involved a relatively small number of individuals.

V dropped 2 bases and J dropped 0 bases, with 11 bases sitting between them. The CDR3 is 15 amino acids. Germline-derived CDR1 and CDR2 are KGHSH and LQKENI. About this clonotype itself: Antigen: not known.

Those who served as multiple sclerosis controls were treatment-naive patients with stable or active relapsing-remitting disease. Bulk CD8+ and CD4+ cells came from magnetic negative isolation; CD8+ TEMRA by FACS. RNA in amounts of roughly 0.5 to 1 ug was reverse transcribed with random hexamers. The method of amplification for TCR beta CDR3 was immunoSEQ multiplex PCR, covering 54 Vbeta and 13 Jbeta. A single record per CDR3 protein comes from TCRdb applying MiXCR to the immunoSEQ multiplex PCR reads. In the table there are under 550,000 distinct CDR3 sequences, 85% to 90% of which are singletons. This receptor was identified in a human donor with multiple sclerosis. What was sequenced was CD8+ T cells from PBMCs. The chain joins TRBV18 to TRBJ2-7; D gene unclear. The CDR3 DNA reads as TGTGCCAGCTCACCAAGTGGCGCAAGCTCCTACGAGCAGTACTTC. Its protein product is CASSPSGASSYEQYF.